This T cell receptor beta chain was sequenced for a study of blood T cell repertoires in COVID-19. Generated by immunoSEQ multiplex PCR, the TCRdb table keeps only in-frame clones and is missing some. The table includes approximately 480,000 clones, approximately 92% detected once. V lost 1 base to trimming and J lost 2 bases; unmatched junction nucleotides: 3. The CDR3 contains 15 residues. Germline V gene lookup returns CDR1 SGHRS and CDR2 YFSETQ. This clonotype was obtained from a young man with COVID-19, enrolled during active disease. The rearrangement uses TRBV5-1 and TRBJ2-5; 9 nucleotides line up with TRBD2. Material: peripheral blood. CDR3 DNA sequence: TGCGCCAGCAGCTTGACGACTAGCGGACAAGAGACCCAGTACTTC. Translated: CASSLTTSGQETQYF.